The rows below give T cell receptor beta chains drawn from one sample of a study of CD8+ T cells in alopecia areata. Sequencing was performed with immunoSEQ multiplex PCR; in TCRdb, only in-frame clones are kept and a portion is missing. The sample has some 220,000 clones, 50% to 60% seen once. The specimen was CD4+ T cells sorted from blood, collected at week 4, from a patient treated with tofacitinib. Receptors originate from a human donor with alopecia areata. CDR3s include the opening cysteine and the closing phenylalanine or tryptophan. A D gene is named only where the DNA matches it firmly.

J	D	V	DNA	CDR3
TRBJ1-5	NA	TRBV30	TGTGCCTGGAGCAGAGTTAGCAATCAGCCCCAGCATTTT	CAWSRVSNQPQHF
TRBJ2-3	NA	TRBV25-1	TGTGCCAGCAGTGAATACCCAGGGGCAGATACGCAGTATTTT	CASSEYPGADTQYF
TRBJ2-2	TRBD2	TRBV5-1	TGCGCCAGCAGCGGAGGACTAGCGGGGCTGAACACCGGGGAGCTGTTTTTT	CASSGGLAGLNTGELFF
TRBJ2-7	NA	TRBV15	TGTGCCACCAGCAGCCTACGGGGGAAGGAGCAGTACTTC	CATSSLRGKEQYF
TRBJ2-2	TRBD1	TRBV2	TGTGCCAGCAGTTCGGGACAGGGTTTCGGGAACACCGGGGAGCTGTTTTTT	CASSSGQGFGNTGELFF
TRBJ2-1	TRBD2	TRBV29-1	TGCAGCGTTGAAGTTACTAGCGGGGGGGCCGGTGAGCAGTTCTTC	CSVEVTSGGAGEQFF
TRBJ1-2	TRBD1	TRBV15	TGTGCCACCAGCAGGATATCCGGGACAGGCTATGGCTACACCTTC	CATSRISGTGYGYTF
TRBJ2-7	TRBD1	TRBV11-3	TGTGCCAGCAGCTTAGAAATGGGACAGGGAACCTACGAGCAGTACTTC	CASSLEMGQGTYEQYF
TRBJ2-4	TRBD1	TRBV15	TGTGCCACCAGCAGAGGTCGGGGACAGATGAACATTCAGTACTTC	CATSRGRGQMNIQYF
TRBJ2-1	TRBD2	TRBV7-2	TGTGCCAGCAGCCCCAGACTAGCGGGGAATGAGCAGTTCTTC	CASSPRLAGNEQFF
TRBJ1-1	NA	TRBV29-1	TGCAGCGTTGAAGTTATAACTTCGGGGTTTGGCACTGAAGCTTTCTTT	CSVEVITSGFGTEAFF